What follows are 29 T cell receptor beta chains derived from one specimen sequenced in a study of regulatory T cells in long-lasting Graves disease. Time point meaning: persistent/refractory GD, antithyroid drugs over 5 years with positive TRAb. PBMCs were the source of the RNA used for TCR sequencing. CDR3-region Arm-PCR and iRepertoire HTBI primers produced the TCR beta libraries. TCRdb analysed the multiplex PCR reads with MiXCR anew, one entry per CDR3 protein. Of hundreds of thousands of distinct CDR3 sequences listed, 30% are singletons. The sequencing used peripheral blood mononuclear cells (PBMCs), collected when the disease was refractory, from a patient treated with antithyroid drugs. The source of these receptors is a female donor with Graves disease.

The rearrangement links TRBV3-1 to TRBJ2-1, with 10 bases lining up with TRBD2. Germline V gene sequence: CDR1 LGHDT, CDR2 YNNKEL (reference sequence). The CDR3 contains 16 residues. J was trimmed by 2 bases and V by 6 bases; bases with no gene match: 7. CDR3 amino acids: CASRPSGRCPYNEQFF. As DNA, the CDR3 is TGTGCCAGCAGGCCTAGCGGGAGATGCCCCTACAATGAGCAGTTCTTC.

Remarks on this clonotype: A clone one base away is much larger, so this may be a read error. The gene calls are TRBV6-1 and TRBJ1-4, with no clear D. The CDR3 loop spans 14 amino acids. The germline CDR1 and CDR2 sequences are MNHNS and SASEGT. The CDR3 region has the DNA TGTGCCAGCAGTGATGGCCCAGGCGGTGAAAAACTGCTTTTT. It codes for CASSDGPGGEKLLF.

The chain recombines TRBV12-3 or TRBV12-4 with TRBJ1-2, with TRBD1 as a possible D gene (5 bases). This CDR3 contains 15 residues. The V end was cut by 6 bases, the J end by 5 bases, with 19 bases between. In DNA, the CDR3 is TGTGCCAGCAGCTTGGGCGGGGACGGGAATTATGGCTACACCTTC. Encoded protein: CASSLGGDGNYGYTF.

This clonotype turned up a few times. V and J are TRBV30 and TRBJ1-1, with no clear D. The V gene's germline CDR1 is GTSNPN and CDR2 SVGIG (reference sequence). The length of the CDR3 is 14 residues. The V end lost 0 bases, the J end lost 6 bases, and 14 bases lay between the germline ends. Here the CDR3 DNA reads TGTGCCTGGAGTGTGGCCCCTATTAGCCCTGAAGCTTTCTTT. Residues: CAWSVAPISPEAFF.

The chain combines TRBV30 with TRBJ1-1, with no clear D. Looked up from germline, CDR1 is GTSNPN and CDR2 is SVGIG (reference sequence). The CDR3 runs 11 residues. Trimming removed 8 bases from V and 4 bases from J, with 11 bases in between. The CDR3 DNA follows: TGTGCCCTGGGTGTGGGCACTGAAGCTTTCTTT. Amino acids: CALGVGTEAFF.

Remarks on this clonotype: The conserved phenylalanine or tryptophan normally closing the CDR3 is absent here, so this likely arose from a read error. The chain joins TRBV7-2 to TRBJ1-1; D remains unclear. CDR1 is SGHTA, CDR2 FQGNSA, per germline. The length of the CDR3 is 16 residues. Trimming shortened V by 5 bases and J by 8 bases, and 24 bases separated the two germline ends. The CDR3 reads CASSNPPTGRTVEAFS. Here the CDR3 DNA reads TGTGCCAGCAGCAACCCCCCCACGGGCAGGACCGTAGAAGCTTTCTCT.

The chain recombines TRBV6-5 with TRBJ2-7; 10 bases align to TRBD2. The CDR3 covers 16 residues. The germline V gene encodes CDR1 MNHEY and CDR2 SVGAGI. Germline trimming cut 4 bases from V and 2 bases from J; bases unmatched to any gene: 8. The CDR3 protein is CASSSASGSLTYEQYF. CDR3 nucleotides: TGTGCCAGCAGTTCGGCTAGCGGGAGCTTAACCTACGAGCAGTACTTC.

This clonotype was seen only once. V and J are TRBV3-1 and TRBJ1-1; D is uncertain. CDR3 length: 12 residues. Germline CDR1 and CDR2: LGHDT and YNNKEL (reference sequence). Deletions cut 4 bases from V and 8 bases from J, with 11 bases between. The CDR3 here is CASSLLTEEAFF. DNA for the CDR3: TGTGCCAGCAGCCTACTCACAGAGGAAGCTTTCTTT.

This clonotype was detected only a few times. The chain joins TRBV2 to TRBJ2-6; D is undetermined. V gave up 4 bases and J gave up 2 bases, with 9 bases separating them. In germline, CDR1 is SNHLY, CDR2 FYNNEI. This CDR3 is built from 15 residues. CDR3 loop: CASSGDLTGANVLTF. Written as DNA, the CDR3 is TGTGCCAGCAGTGGAGATCTTACTGGGGCCAACGTCCTGACTTTC.

This chain uses TRBV7-2 with TRBJ1-1; weak D call: TRBD1 (5 bases). CDR3 length equals 15 residues. CDR1 and CDR2 (germline): SGHTA, FQGNSA. V was cut by 0 bases and J by 1 base, with 9 bases left in between. The CDR3 reads CASSLADTGNTEAFF. The CDR3 DNA reads TGTGCCAGCAGCTTAGCGGACACGGGGAACACTGAAGCTTTCTTT.

V gene TRBV11-2 combines with J gene TRBJ1-1, with 7 bases that match TRBD1. The CDR3 runs to 16 residues. In germline, CDR1 is SGHAT, CDR2 FQNNGV. V trimming: 1 base; J trimming: 4 bases; junction bases outside the gene matches: 9. Here the CDR3 reads CASSLGQGPMTTEAFF. The CDR3 region has the DNA TGTGCCAGCAGCTTAGGACAGGGCCCCATGACCACTGAAGCTTTCTTT.

The rearrangement links TRBV10-3 to TRBJ2-7; D is undetermined. V lost 8 bases to trimming and J lost 5 bases, with 19 bases between them. Germline CDR1 reads ENHRY; CDR2 reads SYGVKD. This CDR3 region has 14 residues. The CDR3 spells CAIQSGLQLHEQYF. The CDR3 DNA is TGTGCCATCCAATCCGGGCTCCAATTGCACGAGCAGTACTTC.

The chain links TRBV18 to TRBJ2-5; a possible D gene is TRBD1 (5 bases). This CDR3 contains 13 residues. V lost 6 bases, J lost 3 bases, and 11 bases lay in between. Germline CDR1 KGHSH, CDR2 LQKENI. CDR3 residues: CASSQRGKETQYF. CDR3 sequence (DNA): TGTGCCAGCTCCCAAAGGGGAAAAGAGACCCAGTACTTC.

The chain has TRBV12-3 or TRBV12-4 and TRBJ2-3; D may be TRBD2 (5 bases). There are 14 residues in the CDR3. Between the trimmed V and J ends, which lost 0 bases and 4 bases, there was a span of 8 bases. CDR3 in DNA: TGTGCCAGCAGTTTAGCGGGAGTGGCAGATACGCAGTATTTT. Translated, it gives CASSLAGVADTQYF.

V gene TRBV12-3 or TRBV12-4 combines with J gene TRBJ1-5; 10 bases are a match to TRBD1. The CDR3 loop spans 14 amino acids. The V and J ends lost 5 bases and 6 bases, in that order; junction bases with no gene match: 4. This CDR3 is CASSRQGAIQPQHF. The CDR3, as DNA: TGTGCCAGCAGTCGACAGGGGGCCATTCAGCCCCAGCATTTT.

V and J are TRBV5-1 and TRBJ1-6; D gene unclear. Trimming left V 3 bases short and J 2 bases short, with 15 bases between. Germline loops: CDR1 SGHRS, CDR2 YFSETQ. This CDR3 comprises 17 residues. Written as DNA, the CDR3 is TGCGCCAGCAGCTCGAGGGCGCCGGGCACCTATAATTCACCCCTCCACTTT. Amino acid sequence: CASSSRAPGTYNSPLHF.

This clonotype was recorded a few times. The J gene is TRBJ2-1, the V gene TRBV20-1; a possible D gene is TRBD2 (6 bases). This CDR3 contains 16 residues. CDR1 and CDR2 from the germline V gene are DFQATT and SNEGSKA (reference sequence). The V and J ends lost 0 bases and 3 bases respectively, with 15 bases between them. As DNA, the CDR3 is TGCAGTGCTAGAGATAGGTGGGACTCGCGCTACAATGAGCAGTTCTTC. Translated, it gives CSARDRWDSRYNEQFF.

The chain recombines TRBV13 with TRBJ1-3, with unresolved D. The CDR3 loop spans 13 amino acids. Germline CDR1 and CDR2: PRHDT and FYEKMQ (reference sequence). The ends were cut back, 1 base at V and 4 bases at J, with 5 bases in the middle. The CDR3, as DNA: TGTGCCAGCAGCTTAGAGGACGGAAACACCATATATTTT. Its translation: CASSLEDGNTIYF.

Note on this clonotype: This clone may be a read error of a much larger clone one base away. The rearrangement links TRBV6-2 or TRBV6-3 to TRBJ1-6; 7 bases line up with TRBD1. Losses at the gene ends were 2 bases for V and 7 bases for J; bases not matched to a gene: 5. The germline V gene has CDR1 MNHEY and CDR2 SVGEGT. The CDR3 totals 15 residues. The CDR3 DNA reads TGTGCCAGCAGTTACGGGACAGCAGCCAATTCACCCCTCCACTTT. This codes for CASSYGTAANSPLHF.

This clonotype was recorded only once. The J gene is TRBJ1-1, the V gene TRBV19; D uncertain. Germline V CDR1 and CDR2: LNHDA, SQIVND (reference sequence). V dropped 7 bases and J dropped 3 bases, with 24 bases sitting between them. The CDR3 is made up of 17 amino acids. DNA for the CDR3: TGTGCCAGTACTATGCGGGTAACCAGACTGATGGACACTGAAGCTTTCTTT. It yields the protein CASTMRVTRLMDTEAFF.

The chain combines TRBV5-1 with TRBJ1-1; weak D call: TRBD1 (5 bases). CDR1 SGHRS and CDR2 YFSETQ come from the germline V gene. Between the trimmed V and J ends, which lost 3 bases and 5 bases, there was a span of 20 bases. There are 16 residues in the CDR3. For the CDR3, the DNA is TGCGCCAGCAGCTCGACGCCAGCCAGGGTAGGGACTGAAGCTTTCTTT. Amino acid sequence: CASSSTPARVGTEAFF.

This clonotype was detected only a few times. This sequence joins TRBV7-2 and TRBJ1-2, with a tentative D call TRBD1 (6 bases). Germline V gives CDR1 SGHTA, CDR2 FQGNSA. This CDR3 is built from 15 residues. V was trimmed by 1 base and J by 1 base, leaving 10 bases between them. The DNA for the CDR3 is TGTGCCAGCAGCTTAGGCGGACAGATTAACTATGGCTACACCTTC. Its translation is CASSLGGQINYGYTF.

The CDR3 sequence: CASSGGELAKNIQYF. The CDR3 DNA is TGTGCCAGCAGTGGGGGGGAGCTAGCCAAAAACATTCAGTACTTC. The chain is built from TRBV2 and TRBJ2-4; weak D call: TRBD2 (6 bases). V lost 4 bases, J lost 0 bases, and 10 bases lay in between. Germline lookup yields CDR1 SNHLY and CDR2 FYNNEI. CDR3 length: 15 amino acids. Complete variable domain (other parts from reference TRBV2 and TRBJ2-4): EPEVTQTPSHQVTQMGQEVILRCVPISNHLYFYWYRQILGQKVEFLVSFYNNEISEKSEIFDDQFSVERPDGSNFTLKIRSTKLEDSAMYFCASSGGELAKNIQYFGAGTRLSVL.

This clonotype was seen repeatedly, ten times or more. The V call is TRBV28, the J call TRBJ1-2; possible D gene TRBD1, 6 bases. The germline CDR1 and CDR2 sequences are MDHEN and SYDVKM. Trimming took 4 bases from V and 2 from J, leaving 14 bases between them. The CDR3 totals 15 residues. The CDR3 reads CASSSPGGGNYGYTF. The CDR3 nucleotides read TGTGCCAGCAGTTCTCCGGGAGGGGGGAACTATGGCTACACCTTC.

V is TRBV5-1 and J is TRBJ1-2; the match to TRBD1 covers 9 bases. The CDR3 contains 14 residues. V was clipped by 5 bases and J by 4 bases; unmatched bases: 6. Germline CDR1 and CDR2: SGHRS and YFSETQ. The CDR3 bases are TGCGCCAGCAGGCTGGTGGGACAGGGCTATGGCTACACCTTC. Translated: CASRLVGQGYGYTF.

This clonotype was seen only a few times. The genes are TRBV10-3 and TRBJ1-2; D is unresolved. The CDR3 runs 16 residues. Germline assignment: CDR1 ENHRY and CDR2 SYGVKD. The ends were cut back, 3 bases at V and 2 bases at J, with 16 bases in the middle. CDR3 sequence reads: CAISESGESSNYGYTF. The CDR3 DNA reads as TGTGCCATCAGTGAATCCGGGGAATCAAGCAACTATGGCTACACCTTC.

V is TRBV27 and J is TRBJ1-5; tentatively, D is TRBD1 (5 bases). The CDR3 covers 16 residues. Germline V gene data show CDR1 as MNHEY and CDR2 as SMNVEV (reference sequence). The germline V and J ends were trimmed by 1 base and 2 bases, with 12 bases remaining between them. As DNA, the CDR3 is TGTGCCAGCAGTTTATGGACAACCCGAGGCAATCAGCCCCAGCATTTT. Amino acid sequence: CASSLWTTRGNQPQHF.

This clonotype was counted between two and nine times. The gene calls are TRBV6-1 and TRBJ1-2; D remains ambiguous. V was pared by 6 bases and J by 4 bases, with 9 bases between. The CDR3 has 12 amino acids. Per germline, CDR1 MNHNS and CDR2 SASEGT. Here the CDR3 DNA reads TGTGCCAGCAGACAGAGCCTCTATGGCTACACCTTC. Protein sequence: CASRQSLYGYTF.

This clonotype turned up a few times. The genes are TRBV28 and TRBJ1-5, with D uncertain. Trimming removed 5 bases at V and 2 bases at J, with 16 bases between. Germline V CDR1 and CDR2: MDHEN, SYDVKM. This CDR3 region has 16 residues. The CDR3 nucleotides are TGTGCCAGCAGTCTTAGACGCGGGATGGGCAATCAGCCCCAGCATTTT. This codes for CASSLRRGMGNQPQHF. The full variable domain, its missing parts supplied by reference TRBV28 and TRBJ1-5, is DVKVTQSSRYLVKRTGEKVFLECVQDMDHENMFWYRQDPGLGLRLIYFSYDVKMKEKGDIPEGYSVSREKKERFSLILESASTNQTSMYLCASSLRRGMGNQPQHFGDGTRLSIL.